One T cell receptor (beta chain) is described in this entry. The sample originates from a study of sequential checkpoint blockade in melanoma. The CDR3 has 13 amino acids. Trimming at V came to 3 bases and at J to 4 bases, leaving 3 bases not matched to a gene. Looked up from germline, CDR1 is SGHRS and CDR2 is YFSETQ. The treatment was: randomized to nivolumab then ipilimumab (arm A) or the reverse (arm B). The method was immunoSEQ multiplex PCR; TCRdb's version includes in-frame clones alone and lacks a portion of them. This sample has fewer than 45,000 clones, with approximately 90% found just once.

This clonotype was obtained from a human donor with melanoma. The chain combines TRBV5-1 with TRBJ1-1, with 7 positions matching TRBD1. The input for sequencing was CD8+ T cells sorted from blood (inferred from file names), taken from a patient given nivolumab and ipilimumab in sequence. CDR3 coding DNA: TGCGCCAGCAGCTGGGACAGTCTCACTGAAGCTTTCTTT. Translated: CASSWDSLTEAFF.